This T cell receptor (beta chain) was sequenced during a study of CD8+ T cells in alopecia areata. The treatment denotes: oral pan-JAK inhibitor, 5-10 mg twice daily. This clone was seen a handful of times. Its target is not known. Points from the study as a whole: Expanded CD8+ clones among the top 100, as well as scalp clonality, were significantly decreased by tofacitinib.

V dropped 4 bases and J dropped 5; count of bases not matched to a gene: 7. The length of the CDR3 is 14 residues. CDR1 and CDR2 from the germline V gene are SGHDN and FVKESK. Extraction and reverse transcription of RNA yielded cDNA as the sequencing template. Assay: immunoSEQ multiplex PCR; the TCRdb copy retains only in-frame clones and omits some. The profile shows about 190,000 clones, about three fifths of them singletons. This chain uses TRBV14 with TRBJ2-5; 7 bases align to TRBD1. The sequencing here drew on CD4+ T cells sorted from blood, taken at week 4, from a patient treated with tofacitinib. This receptor was identified in a human donor with alopecia areata. DNA for the CDR3: TGTGCCAGCAGCCTGACAGGGTCGGAGGAGACCCAGTACTTC. Translation: CASSLTGSEETQYF.